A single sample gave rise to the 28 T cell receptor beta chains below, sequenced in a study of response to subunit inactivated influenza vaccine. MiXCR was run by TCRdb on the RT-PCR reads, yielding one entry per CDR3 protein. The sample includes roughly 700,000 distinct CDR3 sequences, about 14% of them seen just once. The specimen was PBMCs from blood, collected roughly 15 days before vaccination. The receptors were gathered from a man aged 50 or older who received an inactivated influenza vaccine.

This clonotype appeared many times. The CDR3 region is CASSPSSRGVYYEQYF. The CDR3 region has the DNA TGTGCCAGCTCACCAAGTAGCAGGGGGGTCTACTACGAGCAGTACTTC. The chain joins TRBV18 to TRBJ2-7, with a weak D call TRBD1 (7 bases). CDR1 is KGHSH and CDR2 is LQKENI in the germline V gene. Trimming removed 2 bases from V and 3 bases from J, with 17 bases in between. The CDR3 length is 16 residues.

CDR3 sequence: CASTRQDLNTGELFF. The CDR3 DNA follows: TGTGCCAGCACCCGACAGGACTTGAACACCGGGGAGCTGTTTTTT. This chain uses TRBV6-2 or TRBV6-3 with TRBJ2-2, with D tentatively TRBD1 (6 bases). The ends were cut back, 7 bases at V and 1 base at J, with 13 bases in the middle. CDR1 MNHEY and CDR2 SVGEGT come from the germline V gene. This CDR3 has 15 residues.

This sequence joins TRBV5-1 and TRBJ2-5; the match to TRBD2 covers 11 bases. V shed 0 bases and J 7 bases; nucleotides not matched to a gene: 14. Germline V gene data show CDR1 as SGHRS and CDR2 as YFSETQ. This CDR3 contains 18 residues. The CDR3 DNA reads TGCGCCAGCAGCTTGGAACCTAGCGGGGGGAACCATGCTCGGACCCAGTACTTC. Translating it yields CASSLEPSGGNHARTQYF.

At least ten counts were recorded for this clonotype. CDR3 protein: CASGGDTQYF. The DNA of the CDR3 is TGTGCCAGCGGAGGGGATACGCAGTATTTT. This chain uses TRBV6-1 with TRBJ2-3; D is possibly TRBD2 (6 bases). The germline V gene encodes CDR1 MNHNS and CDR2 SASEGT. The CDR3 sequence is 10 residues long. Trimming removed 8 bases at V and 6 bases at J, with 6 bases between.

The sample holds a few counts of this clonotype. The chain's CDR3 is CASSLLAASNEKLFF. CDR3 sequence (DNA): TGTGCCAGCAGTTTACTGGCAGCTAGTAATGAAAAACTGTTTTTT. The V call is TRBV28, the J call TRBJ1-4; D is undetermined. Germline CDR1 and CDR2: MDHEN and SYDVKM. This CDR3 spans 15 amino acids. V was shortened by 2 bases and J by 4 bases, with 11 bases between the two germline ends.

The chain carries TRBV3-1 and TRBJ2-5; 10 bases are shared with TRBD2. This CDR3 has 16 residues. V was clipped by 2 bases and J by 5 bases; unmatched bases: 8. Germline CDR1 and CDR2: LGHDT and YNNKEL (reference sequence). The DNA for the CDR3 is TGTGCCAGCAGCCAACGAAGCGGGGGGGCCGGGGAGACCCAGTACTTC. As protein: CASSQRSGGAGETQYF.

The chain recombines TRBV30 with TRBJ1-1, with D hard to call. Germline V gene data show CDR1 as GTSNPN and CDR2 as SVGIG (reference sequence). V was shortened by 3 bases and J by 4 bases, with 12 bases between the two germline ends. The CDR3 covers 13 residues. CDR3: CAWRRSVGTEAFF. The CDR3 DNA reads TGTGCCTGGAGGCGGTCCGTTGGCACTGAAGCTTTCTTT.

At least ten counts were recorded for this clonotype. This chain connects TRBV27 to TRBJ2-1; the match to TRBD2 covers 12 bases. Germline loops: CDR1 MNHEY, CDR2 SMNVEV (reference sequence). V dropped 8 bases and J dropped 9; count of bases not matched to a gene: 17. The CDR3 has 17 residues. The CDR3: CASLRLAGVGRGGEQFF. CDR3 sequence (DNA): TGTGCCAGCCTAAGACTAGCGGGAGTTGGGCGGGGGGGTGAGCAGTTCTTC.

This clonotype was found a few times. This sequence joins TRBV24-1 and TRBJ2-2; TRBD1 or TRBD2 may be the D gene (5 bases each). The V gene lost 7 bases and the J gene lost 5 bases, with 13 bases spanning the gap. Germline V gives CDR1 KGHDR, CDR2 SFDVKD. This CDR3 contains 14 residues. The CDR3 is CATRETGGTGELFF. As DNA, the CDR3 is TGTGCCACCAGGGAAACAGGCGGGACCGGGGAGCTGTTTTTT.

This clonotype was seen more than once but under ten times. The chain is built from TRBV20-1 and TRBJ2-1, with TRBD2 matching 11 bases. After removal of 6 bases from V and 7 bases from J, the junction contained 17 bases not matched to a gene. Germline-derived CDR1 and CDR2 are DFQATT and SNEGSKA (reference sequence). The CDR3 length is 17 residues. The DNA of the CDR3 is TGCAGTGCGTGGTCTCATAGCGGGAGGGCCAATGGGAATGAGCAGTTCTTC. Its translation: CSAWSHSGRANGNEQFF.

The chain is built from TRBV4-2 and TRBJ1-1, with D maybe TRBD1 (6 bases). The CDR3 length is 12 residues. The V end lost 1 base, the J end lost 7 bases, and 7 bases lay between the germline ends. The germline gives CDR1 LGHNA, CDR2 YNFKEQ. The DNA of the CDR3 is TGTGCCAGCAGCCAAGCACAGGGTGAAGCTTTCTTT. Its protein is CASSQAQGEAFF.

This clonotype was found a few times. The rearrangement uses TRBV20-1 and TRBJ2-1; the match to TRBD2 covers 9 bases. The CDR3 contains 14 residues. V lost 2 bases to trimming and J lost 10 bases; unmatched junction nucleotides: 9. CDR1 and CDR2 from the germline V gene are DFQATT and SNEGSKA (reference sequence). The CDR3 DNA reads TGCAGTGCTAGATTCCAGCGGGAGGCCCGGGAGCAGTTCTTC. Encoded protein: CSARFQREAREQFF.

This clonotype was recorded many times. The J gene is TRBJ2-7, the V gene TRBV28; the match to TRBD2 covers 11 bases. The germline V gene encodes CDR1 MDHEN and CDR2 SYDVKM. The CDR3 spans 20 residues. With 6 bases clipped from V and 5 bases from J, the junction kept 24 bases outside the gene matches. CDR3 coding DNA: TGTGCCAGCAGCTACCCCTCCCGCTCGACTAGCGGGACAAGGGACAACGAGCAGTACTTC. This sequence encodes CASSYPSRSTSGTRDNEQYF.

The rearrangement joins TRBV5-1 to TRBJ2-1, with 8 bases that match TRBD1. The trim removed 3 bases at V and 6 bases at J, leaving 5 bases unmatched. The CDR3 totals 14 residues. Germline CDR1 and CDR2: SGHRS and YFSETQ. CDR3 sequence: CASSSGQAGNEQFF. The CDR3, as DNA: TGCGCCAGCAGCTCGGGACAGGCGGGCAATGAGCAGTTCTTC. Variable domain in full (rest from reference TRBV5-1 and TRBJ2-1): KAGVTQTPRYLIKTRGQQVTLSCSPISGHRSVSWYQQTPGQGLQFLFEYFSETQRNKGNFPGRFSGRQFSNSRSEMNVSTLELGDSALYLCASSSGQAGNEQFFGPGTRLTVL.

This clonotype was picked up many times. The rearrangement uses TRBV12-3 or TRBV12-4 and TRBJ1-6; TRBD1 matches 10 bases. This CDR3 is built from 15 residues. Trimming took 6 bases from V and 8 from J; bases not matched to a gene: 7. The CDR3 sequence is CASRTGTGAYSPLHF. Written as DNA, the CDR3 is TGTGCCAGCAGGACCGGGACAGGGGCGTATTCACCCCTCCACTTT.

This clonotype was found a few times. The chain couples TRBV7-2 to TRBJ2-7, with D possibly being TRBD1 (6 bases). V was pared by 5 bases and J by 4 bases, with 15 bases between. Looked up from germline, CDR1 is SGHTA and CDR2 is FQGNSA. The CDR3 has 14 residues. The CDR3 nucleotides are TGTGCCAGCAGCCAATTCCAGGGGACATACGAGCAGTACTTC. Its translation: CASSQFQGTYEQYF.

This chain's CDR3 is CASSSRPNPPGIQYF. The CDR3 region has the DNA TGTGCCAGCAGCTCTCGACCTAATCCCCCGGGCATTCAGTACTTC. The chain carries TRBV11-2 and TRBJ2-4; D gene uncertain. CDR3 size: 15 residues. Germline V gene lookup returns CDR1 SGHAT and CDR2 FQNNGV. V shed 4 bases and J shed 9 bases, with 19 bases lying between them.

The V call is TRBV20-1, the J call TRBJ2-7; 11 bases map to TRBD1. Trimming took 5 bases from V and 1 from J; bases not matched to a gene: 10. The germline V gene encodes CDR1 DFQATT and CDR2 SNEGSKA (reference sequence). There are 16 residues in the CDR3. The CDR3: CSASGTGGIFSYEQYF. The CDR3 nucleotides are TGCAGTGCTTCCGGGACAGGGGGGATTTTTTCCTACGAGCAGTACTTC.

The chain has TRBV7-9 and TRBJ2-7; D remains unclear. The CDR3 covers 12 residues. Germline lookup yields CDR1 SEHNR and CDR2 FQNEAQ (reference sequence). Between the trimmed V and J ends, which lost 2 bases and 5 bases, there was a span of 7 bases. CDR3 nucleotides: TGTGCCAGCAGCTTAAACAGCGACGAGCAGTACTTC. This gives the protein CASSLNSDEQYF.

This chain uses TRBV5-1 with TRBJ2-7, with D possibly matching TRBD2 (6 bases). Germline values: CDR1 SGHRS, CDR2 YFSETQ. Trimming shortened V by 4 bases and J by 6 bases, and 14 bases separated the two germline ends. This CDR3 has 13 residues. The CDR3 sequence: CASSRREPGEQYF. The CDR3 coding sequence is TGCGCCAGCAGCCGGAGGGAGCCAGGCGAGCAGTACTTC.

The CDR3 DNA reads as TGCAGCGTTGCAGGGGCAGGCAATTCACCCCTCCACTTT. Its translation is CSVAGAGNSPLHF. The J gene is TRBJ1-6, the V gene TRBV29-1; tentative D call: TRBD1 (6 bases). Germline V gene sequence: CDR1 SQVTM, CDR2 ANQGSEA. CDR3 length equals 13 residues. The V and J ends lost 4 bases and 7 bases respectively, with 11 bases between them.

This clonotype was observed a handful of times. CDR3 DNA sequence: TGTGCCAGCAGTAACCCTTATAATTCACCCCTCCACTTT. As protein: CASSNPYNSPLHF. The genes are TRBV2 and TRBJ1-6, with unresolved D. There are 13 residues in the CDR3. The V gene lost 5 bases and the J gene lost 4 bases, with 6 bases spanning the gap. Germline V CDR1 and CDR2: SNHLY, FYNNEI.

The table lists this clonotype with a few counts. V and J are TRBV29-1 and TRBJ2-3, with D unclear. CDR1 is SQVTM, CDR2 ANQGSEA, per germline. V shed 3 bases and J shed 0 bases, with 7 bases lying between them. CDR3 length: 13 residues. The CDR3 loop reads CSVDRTSTDTQYF. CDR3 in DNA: TGCAGCGTTGACAGGACCAGCACAGATACGCAGTATTTT.

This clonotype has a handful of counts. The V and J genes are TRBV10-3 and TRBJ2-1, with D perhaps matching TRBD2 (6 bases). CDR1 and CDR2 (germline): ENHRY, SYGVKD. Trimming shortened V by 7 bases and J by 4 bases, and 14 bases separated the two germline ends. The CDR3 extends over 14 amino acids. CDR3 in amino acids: CAIMEGPGYNEQFF. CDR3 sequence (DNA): TGTGCCATCATGGAGGGGCCCGGATACAATGAGCAGTTCTTC.

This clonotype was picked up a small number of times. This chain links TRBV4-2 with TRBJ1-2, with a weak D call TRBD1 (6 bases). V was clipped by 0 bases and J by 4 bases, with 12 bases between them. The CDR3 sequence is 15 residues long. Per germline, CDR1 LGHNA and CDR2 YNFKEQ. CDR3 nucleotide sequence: TGTGCCAGCAGCCAAGAGGGCCGGGGGGCCTATGGCTACACCTTC. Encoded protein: CASSQEGRGAYGYTF.

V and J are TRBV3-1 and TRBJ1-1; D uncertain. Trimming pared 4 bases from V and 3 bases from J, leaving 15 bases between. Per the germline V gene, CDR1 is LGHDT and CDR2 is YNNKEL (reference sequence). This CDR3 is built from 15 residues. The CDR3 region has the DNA TGTGCCAGCAGCCCCCTCTGGGGTTTTGACACTGAAGCTTTCTTT. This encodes CASSPLWGFDTEAFF.

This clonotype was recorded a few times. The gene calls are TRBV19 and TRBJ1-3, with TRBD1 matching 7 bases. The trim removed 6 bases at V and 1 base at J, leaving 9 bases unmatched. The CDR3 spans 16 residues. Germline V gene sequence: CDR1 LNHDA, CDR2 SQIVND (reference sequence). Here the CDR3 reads CASRSLGQLSGNTIYF. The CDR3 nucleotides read TGTGCCAGTAGATCCTTGGGACAGCTTTCTGGAAACACCATATATTTT. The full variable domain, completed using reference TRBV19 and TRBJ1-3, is DGGITQSPKYLFRKEGQNVTLSCEQNLNHDAMYWYRQDPGQGLRLIYYSQIVNDFQKGDIAEGYSVSREKKESFPLTVTSAQKNPTAFYLCASRSLGQLSGNTIYFGEGSWLTVV.

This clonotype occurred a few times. The CDR3 reads CASRRESGVGYGYTF. The CDR3 nucleotides read TGCGCCAGCAGACGTGAATCGGGGGTTGGCTATGGCTACACCTTC. The V gene is TRBV4-3, the J gene TRBJ1-2; D might be TRBD1 (5 bases). Trimming pared 6 bases from V and 4 bases from J, leaving 18 bases between. Germline V gives CDR1 LGHNA, CDR2 YSLEER. The CDR3 totals 15 residues.